One sample yielded the 12 T cell receptor beta chains listed below, sequenced in a study of shared clonotypes between healthy human individuals. Sequencing was performed with immunoSEQ multiplex PCR; in TCRdb, only in-frame clones are kept and a portion is missing. The sample lists 650,000 to 700,000 clones; roughly 88% were seen once. The material sequenced was memory CD8+ T cells from PBMCs. The subset is: CD45RO+ cells pooled with CCR7-negative TemRA cells. Every receptor here comes from a man in his late teens or twenties in good health. Some clones in this sample may be carry-over from other donors' samples.

The V call is TRBV10-1, the J call TRBJ2-1, with D tentatively TRBD2 (6 bases). This CDR3 has 12 residues. Germline V gene lookup returns CDR1 WNHNN and CDR2 SYGVQD (reference sequence). Trimming removed 8 bases from V and 7 bases from J, with 12 bases in between. The CDR3 nucleotides read TGCGCCAGCGGCGGAGGGGTGAATGAGCAGTTCTTC. Its translation is CASGGGVNEQFF.

The chain recombines TRBV4-3 with TRBJ1-4; perhaps TRBD1 as D (5 bases). The CDR3 extends over 14 amino acids. Trimming shortened V by 5 bases and J by 5 bases, and 12 bases separated the two germline ends. CDR1 is LGHNA, CDR2 YSLEER, per germline. The CDR3 nucleotides are TGCGCCAGCAGCTCCCGGGACGGGAATGAAAAACTGTTTTTT. Encoded protein: CASSSRDGNEKLFF.

The genes are TRBV28 and TRBJ2-7; D uncertain. V was cut by 4 bases and J by 4 bases, with 2 bases left in between. There are 10 residues in the CDR3. Germline CDR1 reads MDHEN; CDR2 reads SYDVKM. The CDR3, as DNA: TGTGCCAGCAGTTATTACGAGCAGTACTTC. This codes for CASSYYEQYF.

The chain combines TRBV27 with TRBJ1-1; tentatively, D is TRBD1 (6 bases). The CDR3 is made up of 13 amino acids. Germline CDR1 and CDR2: MNHEY and SMNVEV (reference sequence). Trimming took off 5 bases at V and 3 bases at J, with 10 bases between the two ends. CDR3: CASSLDRYTEAFF. CDR3 bases: TGTGCCAGCAGTCTCGACAGGTACACTGAAGCTTTCTTT.

The chain joins TRBV2 to TRBJ2-3; TRBD2 aligns across 12 bases. The CDR3 is made up of 14 amino acids. Germline loops: CDR1 SNHLY, CDR2 FYNNEI. The V segment lost 5 bases and the J segment 8 bases; nucleotides outside the gene matches: 5. In nucleotides, the CDR3 is TGTGCCAGCAGTCTAGCGGGAGGGCCAGGTACGCAGTATTTT. Its protein product is CASSLAGGPGTQYF.

V gene TRBV7-8 combines with J gene TRBJ1-5; D perhaps matches TRBD1 (5 bases). V gave up 2 bases and J gave up 4 bases, with 12 bases separating them. The CDR3 runs 15 residues. Germline CDR1 SGHVS, CDR2 FQNEAQ. The CDR3 loop reads CASSLYSGGNQPQHF. As DNA, the CDR3 is TGTGCCAGCAGCTTATATTCGGGGGGGAATCAGCCCCAGCATTTT. The full variable domain, in which reference TRBV7-8 and TRBJ1-5 provide the parts outside the CDR3, is GAGVSQSPRYKVAKRGQDVALRCDPISGHVSLFWYQQALGQGPEFLTYFQNEAQLDKSGLPSDRFFAERPEGSVSTLKIQRTQQEDSAVYLCASSLYSGGNQPQHFGDGTRLSIL.

The chain links TRBV27 to TRBJ2-5, with TRBD1 as a possible D gene (5 bases). The V gene lost 5 bases and the J gene lost 3 bases, with 13 bases spanning the gap. The CDR3 runs 14 residues. CDR1 MNHEY and CDR2 SMNVEV come from the germline V gene (reference sequence). CDR3 in DNA: TGTGCCAGCAGTCCCAGGGATGGGAAAGAGACCCAGTACTTC. Amino acids: CASSPRDGKETQYF.

The chain has TRBV20-1 and TRBJ1-5; the D is unclear. Germline V lookup: CDR1 DFQATT, CDR2 SNEGSKA (reference sequence). Trimming shortened V by 3 bases and J by 3 bases, and 3 bases separated the two germline ends. The CDR3 has 11 residues. CDR3 sequence: CSASPNQPQHF. The CDR3 DNA follows: TGCAGTGCTAGTCCCAATCAGCCCCAGCATTTT.

The chain links TRBV28 to TRBJ2-6; D may be TRBD1 (5 bases). V lost 5 bases and J 3 bases, leaving 11 bases between the germline ends. Germline CDR1 and CDR2: MDHEN and SYDVKM. This CDR3 region has 15 residues. CDR3 bases: TGTGCCAGCAGTAGACAGTCTTATGGGGCCAACGTCCTGACTTTC. This encodes CASSRQSYGANVLTF.

Worth noting for this clone: This may arise from a read error, as a much more abundant clone is one base away. The rearrangement links TRBV27 to TRBJ1-1; TRBD1 aligns across 7 bases. The V segment lost 3 bases and the J segment 1 base; nucleotides outside the gene matches: 2. Germline lookup yields CDR1 MNHEY and CDR2 SMNVEV (reference sequence). The CDR3 runs 14 residues. The CDR3 is CASSLRGQNTEAFF. The DNA of the CDR3 is TGTGCCAGCAGTTTGAGGGGGCAGAACACTGAAGCTTTCTTT.

J is TRBJ2-1 and V is TRBV27, with 11 nucleotides matching TRBD2. The CDR3 sequence is 16 residues long. Germline values: CDR1 MNHEY, CDR2 SMNVEV (reference sequence). Losses at the gene ends were 5 bases for V and 6 bases for J; bases not matched to a gene: 9. This CDR3 reads CASSPVTSGSSNEQFF. The CDR3 DNA follows: TGTGCCAGCAGTCCCGTAACTAGCGGGAGCTCCAATGAGCAGTTCTTC.

This clone was detected only once. The CDR3 sequence: CASSYSTLGNQETQYF. The CDR3 coding sequence is TGTGCCAGCAGTTACTCGACCTTGGGTAACCAAGAGACCCAGTACTTC. The rearrangement links TRBV6-5 to TRBJ2-5; D remains ambiguous. V lost 0 bases to trimming and J lost 0 bases, with 11 bases between them. This CDR3 region has 16 residues. Germline V CDR1 and CDR2: MNHEY, SVGAGI.